A single TCR beta chain is shown here with its context. CDR1 is SGHTA, CDR2 FQGTGA, per germline. This CDR3 region has 17 residues. Trimming cost V 2 bases and J 0 bases; bases outside gene matches: 7. This entry is derived from a study of blood T cell repertoires in COVID-19. Study in general: Sites in the United States, Italy and Spain provided acute and convalescent COVID-19 samples. Sources were T cells, B-cell-depleted T cells, or PBMCs; the material itself was cDNA or gDNA.

Original methodology: Amplification with reference gene primers provided the estimates of nucleated cell counts. Measured with immunoSEQ multiplex PCR; TCRdb has only the in-frame clones, and not every one. The V and J calls and clone size come from that table; D and trimming were worked out from the DNA. Of 200,000 to 300,000 clones in the sample, 84% were seen once. This sequence originates from a man aged 60 to 75 with acute or convalescent COVID-19. The chain carries TRBV7-3 and TRBJ2-3, with 8 bases lining up with TRBD2. The specimen was peripheral blood. The DNA for the CDR3 is TGTGCCAGCAGCTTACTAGGTAGCGGGGAGAGCACAGATACGCAGTATTTT. Translated: CASSLLGSGESTDTQYF.